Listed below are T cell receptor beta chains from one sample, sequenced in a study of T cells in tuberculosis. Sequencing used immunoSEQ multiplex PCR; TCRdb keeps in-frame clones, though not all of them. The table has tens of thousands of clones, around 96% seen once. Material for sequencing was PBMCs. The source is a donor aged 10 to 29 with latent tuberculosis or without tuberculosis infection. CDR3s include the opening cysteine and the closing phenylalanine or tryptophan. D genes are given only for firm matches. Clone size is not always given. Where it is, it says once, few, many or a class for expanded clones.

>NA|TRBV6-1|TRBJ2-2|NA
CASSEAPGASGELFF
TGTGCCAGCAGTGAAGCGCCCGGTGCTTCAGGGGAGCTGTTTTTT
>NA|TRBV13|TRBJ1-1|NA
CASSRGDTEAFF
TGTGCCAGCAGCCGGGGGGACACTGAAGCTTTCTTT
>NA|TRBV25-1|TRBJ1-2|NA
CASSEYRRDGYTF
TGTGCCAGCAGTGAATATAGGCGGGATGGCTACACCTTC
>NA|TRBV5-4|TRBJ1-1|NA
CASSLEGGASTEAFF
TGTGCCAGCAGCTTGGAGGGAGGGGCCTCCACTGAAGCTTTCTTT
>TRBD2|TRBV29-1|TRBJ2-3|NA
CSVAGGWTDTQYF
TGCAGCGTTGCGGGGGGATGGACAGATACGCAGTATTTT
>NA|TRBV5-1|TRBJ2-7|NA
CASSLVGGGGEQYF
TGCGCCAGCAGCTTGGTTGGGGGAGGAGGCGAGCAGTACTTC
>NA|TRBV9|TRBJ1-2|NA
CASSVADSPNYGYTF
TGTGCCAGCAGCGTAGCCGACAGCCCCAACTATGGCTACACCTTC
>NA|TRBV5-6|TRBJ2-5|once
CASSPANFRTIWETQYF
TGTGCCAGCAGCCCCGCTAATTTTCGAACGATTTGGGAGACCCAGTACTTC
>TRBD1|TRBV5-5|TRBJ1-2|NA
CASSSATGGYGYTF
TGTGCCAGCAGCTCGGCAACAGGGGGATATGGCTACACCTTC
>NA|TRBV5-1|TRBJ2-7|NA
CASSLRGSYEQYF
TGCGCCAGCAGCTTGCGGGGATCCTACGAGCAGTACTTC
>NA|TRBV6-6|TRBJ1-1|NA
CASSFTGDVEAFF
TGTGCCAGCAGTTTCACGGGGGACGTTGAAGCTTTCTTT
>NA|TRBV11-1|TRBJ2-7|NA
CASSFPGGRLYEQYF
TGTGCCAGCAGCTTCCCCGGGGGACGGCTATACGAGCAGTACTTC
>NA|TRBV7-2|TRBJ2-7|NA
CASSPDRRRYEQYF
TGTGCCAGCAGCCCTGACAGGAGACGCTACGAGCAGTACTTC
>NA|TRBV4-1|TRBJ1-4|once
CASSQDPEVGGGEKLFF
TGCGCCAGCAGCCAAGACCCCGAGGTCGGCGGTGGTGAAAAACTGTTTTTT
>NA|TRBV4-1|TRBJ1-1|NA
CASSAHRPHRNTEAFF
TGCGCCAGCAGCGCTCATCGACCCCACAGGAACACTGAAGCTTTCTTT
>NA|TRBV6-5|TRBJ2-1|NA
CASSYGTHNNEQFF
TGTGCCAGCAGTTACGGGACACACAACAATGAGCAGTTCTTC
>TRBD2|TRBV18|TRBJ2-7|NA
CASSQGLAPTYEQYF
TGTGCCAGCTCACAGGGACTAGCACCGACCTACGAGCAGTACTTC
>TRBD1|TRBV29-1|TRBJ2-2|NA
CSAFRTGGDLNTGELFF
TGCAGCGCCTTTCGGACAGGGGGAGATCTGAACACCGGGGAGCTGTTTTTT
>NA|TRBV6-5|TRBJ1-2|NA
CASSYLAGSNYGYTF
TGTGCCAGCAGTTACCTGGCAGGCTCAAACTATGGCTACACCTTC
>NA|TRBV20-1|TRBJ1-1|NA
CSARQVTEAFF
TGCAGTGCTAGGCAGGTCACTGAAGCTTTCTTT